These 9 T cell receptor beta chains came from one sample sequenced in a study of T cells in Graves' hyperthyroidism and ophthalmopathy. Authors of the study amplified TCR beta CDR3 regions from RNA transcripts. Using the HTBI primer set, a first-round RT-PCR was run on the TCR CDR3. TCRdb fed the multiplex PCR reads into MiXCR, producing one record per CDR3 protein. The sample records hundreds of thousands of distinct CDR3 sequences, under 20% being singletons. The specimen sequenced was blood. All receptors come from a woman between 45 and 65 years old with Graves' hyperthyroidism that later progressed to Graves' ophthalmopathy.

CDR3 sequence: CATSDPVSAGGDTQYF. CDR3 DNA: TGTGCCACCAGTGATCCGGTTTCGGCGGGGGGAGATACGCAGTATTTT. The chain combines TRBV24-1 with TRBJ2-3, with 8 bases matching TRBD2. The CDR3 spans 16 residues. From germline, CDR1 is KGHDR and CDR2 SFDVKD. With V trimmed by 3 bases and J by 5 bases, 9 bases remained unmatched.

This sequence joins TRBV12-3 or TRBV12-4 and TRBJ1-2, with TRBD1 identical over 9 bases. The V gene end was trimmed by 6 bases and the J gene end by 8 bases; junction bases not matched to a gene: 7. The CDR3 spans 13 residues. The DNA for the CDR3 is TGTGCCAGCAGCTCCCCGGGACAGGGAGGCTACACCTTC. This translates into CASSSPGQGGYTF.

This clonotype occurred many times. The chain uses TRBV20-1 and TRBJ2-3; D remains ambiguous. Germline V gene data show CDR1 as DFQATT and CDR2 as SNEGSKA (reference sequence). V dropped 3 bases and J dropped 2 bases, with 12 bases sitting between them. The CDR3 contains 14 residues. The CDR3, as DNA: TGCAGTGCTAGCGGCAGCGAATACACAGATACGCAGTATTTT. It is translated as CSASGSEYTDTQYF.

This clonotype was counted ten times or more. The chain uses TRBV11-2 and TRBJ1-4, with D perhaps TRBD1 (6 bases). With 6 bases removed from V and 8 bases from J, the gap between germline ends came to 13 bases. Germline V gene sequence: CDR1 SGHAT, CDR2 FQNNGV. The CDR3 length is 13 residues. CDR3 coding DNA: TGTGCCAGCAGTACCCCAGGGGACGAAAAACTGTTTTTT. Amino acid sequence: CASSTPGDEKLFF.

The V call is TRBV5-5, the J call TRBJ2-3; D is ambiguous. Germline CDR1 SGHKS, CDR2 YYEKEE (reference sequence). This CDR3 has 15 amino acids. Trimming took off 1 base at V and 3 bases at J, with 12 bases between the two ends. The CDR3 reads CASSLQPSWTDTQYF. CDR3 coding DNA: TGTGCCAGCAGCTTGCAGCCAAGCTGGACAGATACGCAGTATTTT.

This clonotype was seen at least ten times. An end of the junction does not agree with germline; a read error may underlie this. V gene TRBV5-1 combines with J gene TRBJ1-4; TRBD1 matches at 9 bases. The germline CDR1 and CDR2 sequences are SGHRS and YFSETQ. This CDR3 contains 13 residues. In DNA, the CDR3 is TGTGCCAGCAGCGGACAGGGGAATGAAAAACTGTTTTTT. It yields the protein CASSGQGNEKLFF. Supplemented by reference TRBV5-1 and TRBJ1-4, the full variable domain reads KAGVTQTPRYLIKTRGQQVTLSCSPISGHRSVSWYQQTPGQGLQFLFEYFSETQRNKGNFPGRFSGRQFSNSRSEMNVSTLELGDSALYLCASSGQGNEKLFFGSGTQLSVL.

J is TRBJ2-3 and V is TRBV2; D gene uncertain. This CDR3 has 9 residues. Between the trimmed V and J ends, which lost 8 bases and 5 bases, there was a span of 2 bases. CDR1 and CDR2 (germline): SNHLY, FYNNEI. CDR3 protein: CASVDTQYF. The CDR3 DNA is TGTGCCAGCGTAGATACGCAGTATTTT.

The rearrangement uses TRBV7-8 and TRBJ1-1; possible D gene TRBD1, 5 bases. The CDR3 is made up of 14 amino acids. Per germline, CDR1 SGHVS and CDR2 FQNEAQ. The V and J ends lost 2 bases and 4 bases respectively, with 11 bases between them. CDR3 coding DNA: TGTGCCAGCAGCTTAATGCCAGGGAGCACTGAAGCTTTCTTT. Translating it yields CASSLMPGSTEAFF.

This clonotype was detected many times. The chain has TRBV3-1 and TRBJ2-1; tentatively, D is TRBD2 (6 bases). CDR1 is LGHDT, CDR2 YNNKEL, per germline (reference sequence). This CDR3 spans 16 amino acids. Between the trimmed V and J ends, which lost 0 bases and 0 bases, there was a span of 9 bases. CDR3 bases: TGTGCCAGCAGCCAAGAGCGGGGAAGCTCCTACAATGAGCAGTTCTTC. Translating gives CASSQERGSSYNEQFF.